Listed below are T cell receptor beta chains from one sample, sequenced in a study of blood T cell repertoires in COVID-19. Sequencing was performed with immunoSEQ multiplex PCR; in TCRdb, only in-frame clones are kept and a portion is missing. The sample has fewer than 250,000 clones; roughly 82% are singletons. Sequencing was done on a sample of peripheral blood. The source of these receptors is a woman in her sixties or seventies with acute or convalescent COVID-19. The CDR3 runs from the conserved cysteine through the conserved F or W. Fields, in order: clone size, D gene, J gene, V gene, CDR3 protein, CDR3 DNA. A D gene is named only where the DNA matches it firmly. The size field is filled for only some rows; it gives once, few, many or a size class.

size: -
D: TRBD1
J: TRBJ2-7
V: TRBV29-1
CDR3: CSVEGLGTGQYF
DNA: TGCAGCGTTGAAGGACTAGGGACAGGGCAGTACTTC

size: -
D: TRBD1
J: TRBJ1-1
V: TRBV19
CDR3: CASSTPTGLDEAFF
DNA: TGTGCCAGTAGTACCCCGACAGGGTTAGATGAAGCTTTCTTT

size: -
D: TRBD1
J: TRBJ1-1
V: TRBV19
CDR3: CASSITGADTEAFF
DNA: TGTGCCAGTAGTATTACAGGGGCCGACACTGAAGCTTTCTTT

size: -
D: TRBD1
J: TRBJ1-1
V: TRBV30
CDR3: CAWSFTPGQHEAFF
DNA: TGTGCCTGGAGTTTTACCCCGGGACAGCATGAAGCTTTCTTT

size: -
D: TRBD1
J: TRBJ1-2
V: TRBV5-1
CDR3: CASSLDPLGQPSMSYTF
DNA: TGCGCCAGCAGCTTGGATCCCCTGGGACAGCCATCTATGAGCTACACCTTC

size: -
D: -
J: TRBJ2-5
V: TRBV2
CDR3: CASNRDGETQYF
DNA: TGTGCCAGCAACAGGGACGGGGAGACCCAGTACTTC

size: -
D: -
J: TRBJ2-2
V: TRBV27
CDR3: CATSREGFSNTGELFF
DNA: TGTGCCACCTCACGTGAGGGCTTTTCGAACACCGGGGAGCTGTTTTTT

size: -
D: TRBD1
J: TRBJ1-6
V: TRBV10-3
CDR3: CAIRAGTGWNSPLHF
DNA: TGTGCCATCAGGGCCGGGACAGGGTGGAATTCACCCCTCCACTTT

size: -
D: -
J: TRBJ1-1
V: TRBV7-6
CDR3: CASSLTGRVQDTEAFF
DNA: TGTGCCAGCAGCTTAACGGGCAGGGTGCAGGACACTGAAGCTTTCTTT

size: -
D: -
J: TRBJ1-2
V: TRBV9
CDR3: CASSVDMGLWGYTF
DNA: TGTGCCAGCAGCGTAGATATGGGCCTCTGGGGCTACACCTTC

size: -
D: -
J: TRBJ1-6
V: TRBV15
CDR3: CATSRDPASHNSPLHF
DNA: TGTGCCACCAGCAGAGACCCGGCTAGCCATAATTCACCCCTCCACTTT

size: once
D: TRBD1
J: TRBJ1-1
V: TRBV19
CDR3: CASRKLTGTHTNTEAFF
DNA: TGTGCCAGTCGAAAACTGACAGGGACTCACACGAACACTGAAGCTTTCTTT

size: -
D: -
J: TRBJ1-1
V: TRBV6-5
CDR3: CASTFTSVQAEAFF
DNA: TGTGCCAGCACCTTTACCTCCGTTCAGGCTGAAGCTTTCTTT

size: -
D: TRBD2
J: TRBJ2-1
V: TRBV6-6
CDR3: CASRHLAGGPYEQFF
DNA: TGTGCCAGCAGACACCTAGCGGGGGGGCCTTATGAGCAGTTCTTC

size: -
D: TRBD1
J: TRBJ2-5
V: TRBV9
CDR3: CASSVGNSGQGASETQYF
DNA: TGTGCCAGCAGCGTAGGAAATTCGGGGCAGGGGGCGTCGGAGACCCAGTACTTC

size: -
D: -
J: TRBJ2-1
V: TRBV11-3
CDR3: CASSFGAARNNEQFF
DNA: TGTGCCAGCAGCTTTGGTGCGGCTAGAAACAATGAGCAGTTCTTC

size: -
D: -
J: TRBJ1-5
V: TRBV4-2
CDR3: CASSQDGGQSNQPQHF
DNA: TGTGCCAGCAGCCAAGATGGCGGACAGAGCAATCAGCCCCAGCATTTT

size: -
D: -
J: TRBJ1-1
V: TRBV5-1
CDR3: CASSLEPQGSEAFF
DNA: TGCGCCAGCAGCTTGGAACCCCAGGGATCTGAAGCTTTCTTT

size: -
D: -
J: TRBJ1-6
V: TRBV10-3
CDR3: CATSYRENNSPLHF
DNA: TGTGCCACCTCCTACAGGGAAAATAATTCACCCCTCCACTTT

size: -
D: TRBD1
J: TRBJ2-7
V: TRBV15
CDR3: CATSRDGGQGYSYEQYF
DNA: TGTGCCACCAGCAGAGATGGAGGACAGGGATATTCCTACGAGCAGTACTTC

size: -
D: -
J: TRBJ2-2
V: TRBV7-7
CDR3: CASSLSGGQGGGELFF
DNA: TGTGCTAGCAGCTTAAGCGGGGGACAGGGAGGCGGGGAGCTGTTTTTT

size: -
D: -
J: TRBJ2-7
V: TRBV27
CDR3: CASGHRYEQYF
DNA: TGTGCCAGCGGCCACCGCTACGAGCAGTACTTC

size: -
D: TRBD1
J: TRBJ1-5
V: TRBV7-9
CDR3: CASSVQGDSNQPQHF
DNA: TGTGCCAGCAGCGTACAGGGGGACAGCAATCAGCCCCAGCATTTT

size: -
D: TRBD1
J: TRBJ1-6
V: TRBV18
CDR3: CASSPSATGGSYNSPLHF
DNA: TGTGCCAGCTCACCCTCGGCGACAGGGGGCTCCTATAATTCACCCCTCCACTTT

size: -
D: TRBD2
J: TRBJ2-3
V: TRBV28
CDR3: CASSLASGGWLDTQYF
DNA: TGTGCCAGCAGTTTGGCTAGCGGGGGGTGGTTAGATACGCAGTATTTT

size: -
D: -
J: TRBJ1-5
V: TRBV15
CDR3: CATSRVAGYSNQPQHF
DNA: TGTGCCACCAGCAGAGTTGCGGGTTATAGCAATCAGCCCCAGCATTTT

size: -
D: TRBD1
J: TRBJ1-1
V: TRBV14
CDR3: CASSHLDRATEAFF
DNA: TGTGCCAGCAGCCATCTGGACAGGGCTACTGAAGCTTTCTTT

size: -
D: TRBD1
J: TRBJ1-2
V: TRBV20-1
CDR3: CSAADRSYTF
DNA: TGCAGTGCTGCGGACAGGAGCTACACCTTC

size: -
D: TRBD2
J: TRBJ2-1
V: TRBV11-3
CDR3: CASSLGLAGVDEQFF
DNA: TGTGCCAGCAGCTTAGGGCTAGCGGGGGTGGATGAGCAGTTCTTC

size: -
D: TRBD1
J: TRBJ1-2
V: TRBV6-6
CDR3: CASTPGQGVLNYGYTF
DNA: TGTGCCAGCACCCCGGGACAGGGGGTATTAAACTATGGCTACACCTTC

size: few
D: TRBD1
J: TRBJ1-2
V: TRBV27
CDR3: CASSYPGGGYTF
DNA: TGTGCCAGCAGTTACCCAGGGGGCGGCTACACCTTC